The clone carrying this TCR beta chain was counted at least ten times. As yet, its antigen is unknown. The CDR3 length is 13 residues. The V gene's germline CDR1 is SGHNT and CDR2 YYREEE (reference sequence). Trimming took 0 bases from V and 6 from J, leaving 6 bases between them. This sample stems from a study of response to subunit inactivated influenza vaccine. Broader study findings: Authors suggested each seasonal flu vaccination may recruit only limited numbers of new T cells.

TCRdb reprocessed the RT-PCR reads via MiXCR and lists one record per CDR3 protein. The sample carries 650,000 to 700,000 distinct CDR3 sequences, 15% to 18% recorded once. This receptor was obtained from a man aged 50-59 years who received an inactivated influenza vaccine. The sample was PBMCs from blood, taken 11 to 12 days after vaccination. This chain joins TRBV5-4 and TRBJ2-2; tentative D call: TRBD1 (5 bases). The CDR3 coding sequence is TGTGCCAGCAGCTTGGTAGGGGCCGGGGAGCTGTTTTTT. Its protein product is CASSLVGAGELFF.